What follows are 4 T cell receptor beta chains derived from one specimen sequenced in a study of cytomegalovirus exposure and HLA in healthy donors. Primers included in the PCR were 60 Vbeta and 13 Jbeta primers. Clones were read by immunoSEQ multiplex PCR, and TCRdb kept only the in-frame ones, dropping some. The table lists over 70,000 clones, 70% to 80% of them singletons. Sequences were obtained from PBMCs. The receptor set was obtained from a man between 50 and 59 years old in good health and CMV-seropositive.

The V gene is TRBV18, the J gene TRBJ2-6, with D perhaps TRBD1 (5 bases). CDR1 and CDR2 from the germline V gene are KGHSH and LQKENI. The CDR3 extends over 15 amino acids. Between the trimmed V and J ends, which lost 0 bases and 2 bases, there was a span of 5 bases. The CDR3 bases are TGTGCCAGCTCACCACCAGGGGCTGGGGCCAACGTCCTGACTTTC. Translation gives CASSPPGAGANVLTF. Combining the CDR3 with reference TRBV18 and TRBJ2-6 gives the whole variable domain NAGVMQNPRHLVRRRGQEARLRCSPMKGHSHVYWYRQLPEEGLKFMVYLQKENIIDESGMPKERFSAEFPKEGPSILRIQQVVRGDSAAYFCASSPPGAGANVLTFGAGSRLTVL.

This rearrangement joins TRBV7-2 to TRBJ2-2; 9 nucleotides line up with TRBD1. The CDR3 has 16 amino acids. The V and J ends lost 4 bases and 6 bases, in that order; junction bases with no gene match: 9. Per germline, CDR1 SGHTA and CDR2 FQGNSA. CDR3 sequence: CASSWDRAVEAGELFF. As DNA, the CDR3 is TGTGCCAGCAGCTGGGACAGGGCGGTTGAGGCCGGGGAGCTGTTTTTT.

The chain recombines TRBV14 with TRBJ2-7, with 8 bases aligning to TRBD2. Germline lookup yields CDR1 SGHDN and CDR2 FVKESK. The CDR3 has 17 residues. Trimming cost V 1 base and J 2 bases; bases outside gene matches: 10. In DNA form, the CDR3 reads TGTGCCAGCAGCCAAGCAGGCGGTCTAGCGGGTACCTACGAGCAGTACTTC. Protein: CASSQAGGLAGTYEQYF.

In this sample, this clone turned up a few times. V and J are TRBV5-4 and TRBJ1-2, with D tentatively TRBD1 (6 bases). V dropped 6 bases and J dropped 4 bases, with 10 bases sitting between them. From germline, CDR1 is SGHNT and CDR2 YYREEE (reference sequence). The CDR3 consists of 12 residues. The CDR3 region is CASTGDLYGYTF. CDR3 nucleotides: TGTGCCAGCACAGGGGACCTCTATGGCTACACCTTC.